This entry lists 3 T cell receptor beta chains sequenced from one sample in a study of memory CD8 T cells in hepatitis C reinfection. The sample's time point: peak reinfection, 3 to 8 weeks after reinfection detection. Sorted cells were sequenced directly ex vivo without any in vitro expansion. Clones were sequenced by immunoSEQ multiplex PCR, and TCRdb holds only the in-frame ones, with some missing. Here the sample spans 35,000 to 50,000 clones, 70% to 90% being singletons. The sample consisted of naive CD8+ T cells sorted from blood. The receptors were gathered from a man in his late teens or twenties with hepatitis C virus infection.

This clone was seen only once. The V and J genes are TRBV7-9 and TRBJ2-1, with D maybe TRBD2 (7 bases). The germline CDR1 and CDR2 sequences are SEHNR and FQNEAQ (reference sequence). The CDR3 consists of 12 residues. V was pared by 4 bases and J by 8 bases, with 9 bases between. The CDR3: CASSWGGDEQFF. The CDR3 nucleotides are TGTGCCAGCAGCTGGGGGGGCGATGAGCAGTTCTTC.

The rearrangement uses TRBV7-9 and TRBJ2-1; D may be TRBD1 (6 bases). CDR3 length: 19 amino acids. The germline V gene has CDR1 SEHNR and CDR2 FQNEAQ (reference sequence). Trimming took 1 base from V and 4 from J, leaving 23 bases between them. The CDR3: CASSLGGVRGSFIYNEQFF. In DNA, the CDR3 is TGTGCCAGCAGCTTAGGGGGAGTCAGGGGATCCTTCATTTACAATGAGCAGTTCTTC. Filled out from reference TRBV7-9 and TRBJ2-1, the complete variable domain reads DTGVSQNPRHKITKRGQNVTFRCDPISEHNRLYWYRQTLGQGPEFLTYFQNEAQLEKSRLLSDRFSAERPKGSFSTLEIQRTEQGDSAMYLCASSLGGVRGSFIYNEQFFGPGTRLTVL.

The CDR3 region is CASSPAHVLADEQFF. CDR3 sequence (DNA): TGTGCCAGCAGCCCTGCTCATGTCCTAGCTGATGAGCAGTTCTTC. The genes are TRBV5-4 and TRBJ2-1; D is perhaps TRBD2 (5 bases). The CDR3 extends over 15 amino acids. CDR1 SGHNT and CDR2 YYREEE come from the germline V gene (reference sequence). The V and J ends lost 4 bases and 8 bases respectively, with 19 bases between them.